Given below is one TCR beta chain in context. No antigen is known for it. The cohort excluded patients with autoimmune disease history or systemic immunosuppression. These data belong to a study of OX40 agonist ivuxolimab in advanced cancers. Study-wide background: Administration of intravenous ivuxolimab to patients occurred every 2 weeks at 0.01 to 10 mg/kg.

Whole-study results and caveats: No determination was made of the antigen specificity of the expanded peripheral T cells. At 0.1 to 3.0 mg/kg, clonal expansion of CD4+ and CD8+ blood T cells had occurred by week 6.

The germline CDR1 and CDR2 sequences are MNHNY and SVGAGI (reference sequence). This CDR3 comprises 13 residues. V dropped 4 bases and J dropped 10 bases, with 16 bases sitting between them. The repertoire was sequenced with immunoSEQ multiplex PCR; TCRdb's copy has only in-frame clones and lacks some. The data show more than 60,000 clones, roughly nine tenths seen once. The source is an adult with an advanced solid tumor such as melanoma, head and neck, liver or kidney cancer. The sequences come from CD4+ or CD8+ T cells sorted from blood, collected in a trial of the OX40 agonist ivuxolimab. V gene TRBV6-6 combines with J gene TRBJ1-1; D is uncertain. CDR3 nucleotide sequence: TGTGCCAGCAGTTTTCAACAAAGTAGCACAGCTTTCTTT. Its translation: CASSFQQSSTAFF.